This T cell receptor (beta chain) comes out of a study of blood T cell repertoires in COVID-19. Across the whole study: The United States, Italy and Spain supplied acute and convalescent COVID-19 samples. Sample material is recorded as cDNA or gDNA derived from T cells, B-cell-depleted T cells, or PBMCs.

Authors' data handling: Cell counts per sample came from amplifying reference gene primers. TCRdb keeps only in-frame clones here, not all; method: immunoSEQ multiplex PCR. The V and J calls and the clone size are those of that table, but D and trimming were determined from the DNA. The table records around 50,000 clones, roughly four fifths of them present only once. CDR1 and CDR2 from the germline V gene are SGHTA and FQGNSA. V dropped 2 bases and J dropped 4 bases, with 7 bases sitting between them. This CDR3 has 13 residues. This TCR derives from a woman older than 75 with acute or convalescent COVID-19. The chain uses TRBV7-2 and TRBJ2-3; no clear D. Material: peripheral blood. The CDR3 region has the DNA TGTGCCAGCAGCTTAACCCCGGCAGATACGCAGTATTTT. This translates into CASSLTPADTQYF.